The 23 T cell receptor beta chains reported below all come from one sample, sequenced in a study of blood T cell repertoires in COVID-19. The method was immunoSEQ multiplex PCR; TCRdb's version includes in-frame clones alone and lacks a portion of them. Of around 160,000 clones in the sample, approximately 90% were seen once. Sequenced input: PBMCs or T cells enriched from blood (not recorded which). The receptor set was obtained from a woman under 40 with acute COVID-19.

This sequence joins TRBV6-1 and TRBJ1-4, with D unclear. Trimming removed 2 bases from V and 8 bases from J, with 15 bases in between. The V gene's germline CDR1 is MNHNS and CDR2 SASEGT. This CDR3 is built from 15 residues. The CDR3, as DNA: TGTGCCAGCAGTGAATACGGAGGGAGTGGAGAAAAACTGTTTTTT. Amino acid sequence: CASSEYGGSGEKLFF.

The chain joins TRBV27 to TRBJ2-5; the D is unclear. The V and J ends lost 7 bases and 3 bases respectively, with 9 bases between them. This CDR3 contains 12 residues. Germline CDR1 MNHEY, CDR2 SMNVEV (reference sequence). The CDR3 sequence: CASTSPKETQYF. DNA of the CDR3: TGTGCCAGCACCTCCCCTAAAGAGACCCAGTACTTC.

V gene TRBV14 combines with J gene TRBJ2-1, with 7 bases aligning to TRBD2. This CDR3 spans 17 amino acids. Trimming took 5 bases from V and 4 from J; bases not matched to a gene: 14. Germline V gene data show CDR1 as SGHDN and CDR2 as FVKESK. CDR3 sequence (DNA): TGTGCCAGCAGCTTAAAGTCCCGCGGGAGTTTTTACAATGAGCAGTTCTTC. This encodes CASSLKSRGSFYNEQFF.

The rearrangement joins TRBV21-1 to TRBJ2-7; the listed D gene, TRBD1, was not tested against the DNA. TRBV21-1 is described as a pseudogene. This CDR3 comprises 15 residues. CDR3 nucleotides: TGTGCCAGCAGCAAAGAACAGGGAGCCGACTACGAGCAGTACTTC. This translates into CASSKEQGADYEQYF.

The chain combines TRBV30 with TRBJ1-5, with D unclear. From germline, CDR1 is GTSNPN and CDR2 SVGIG (reference sequence). The V end lost 2 bases, the J end lost 0 bases, and 17 bases lay between the germline ends. The CDR3 has 17 amino acids. In DNA, the CDR3 is TGTGCCTGGAGTCCGGGAATGACACCTTATAGCAATCAGCCCCAGCATTTT. Amino acids: CAWSPGMTPYSNQPQHF.

This clone was observed a handful of times. The rearrangement uses TRBV21-1 and TRBJ2-7; the listed D gene, TRBD1, was not tested against the DNA. TRBV21-1 is a pseudogene locus. The CDR3 contains 16 residues. The CDR3 coding sequence is TGTGCCAGCAGCAGCACTACAGGGGGCCCCTACTACGAGCAGTACTTC. This gives the protein CASSSTTGGPYYEQYF.

The chain combines TRBV29-1 with TRBJ2-7; weak D call: TRBD2 (6 bases). CDR1 is SQVTM and CDR2 is ANQGSEA in the germline V gene. The CDR3 sequence is 14 residues long. The V end was cut by 6 bases, the J end by 0 bases, with 15 bases between. Written as DNA, the CDR3 is TGCAGCGTCACTGGGACTTCTAGCTCCTACGAGCAGTACTTC. It specifies CSVTGTSSSYEQYF.

In DNA, the CDR3 is TGTGCCAGTAGACCGACAGGGACTGGAAACACCATATATTTT. Translated, it gives CASRPTGTGNTIYF. This rearrangement joins TRBV19 to TRBJ1-3, with 7 bases identical to TRBD1. This CDR3 region has 14 residues. The J segment lost 2 bases and the V segment lost 6 bases, leaving 4 bases of the junction unmatched. Germline CDR1 reads LNHDA; CDR2 reads SQIVND (reference sequence).

This clone was seen only a few times. The chain has TRBV27 and TRBJ1-1, with a tentative D call TRBD1 (6 bases). Trimming took off 5 bases at V and 2 bases at J, with 12 bases between the two ends. The CDR3 extends over 14 amino acids. The germline V gene encodes CDR1 MNHEY and CDR2 SMNVEV (reference sequence). The CDR3 bases are TGTGCCAGCAGTCCGGACAGCCCTAACACTGAAGCTTTCTTT. Translated, it gives CASSPDSPNTEAFF.

This sequence joins TRBV19 and TRBJ1-2; possible D gene TRBD1, 5 bases. The CDR3 consists of 15 residues. V shed 1 base and J shed 2 bases, with 11 bases lying between them. The germline CDR1 and CDR2 sequences are LNHDA and SQIVND (reference sequence). As DNA, the CDR3 is TGTGCCAGTAGTATAGGGAGGGGAGGAAACTATGGCTACACCTTC. It specifies CASSIGRGGNYGYTF.

The chain joins TRBV9 to TRBJ1-1; tentatively, D is TRBD1 (5 bases). V dropped 5 bases and J dropped 5 bases, with 25 bases sitting between them. Germline assignment: CDR1 SGDLS and CDR2 YYNGEE. The CDR3 runs to 17 residues. CDR3 residues: CASSPRGLAGKATEAFF. The CDR3 nucleotides are TGTGCCAGCAGTCCTAGGGGCCTCGCGGGGAAGGCGACTGAAGCTTTCTTT.

V gene TRBV5-8 combines with J gene TRBJ2-3; 7 bases match TRBD2. The CDR3 has 13 amino acids. J was trimmed by 1 base and V by 7 bases; bases with no gene match: 3. Looked up from germline, CDR1 is SGHTS and CDR2 is YDEGEE. The CDR3 here is CASPSGRTDTQYF. The CDR3 DNA reads as TGTGCCAGCCCTAGCGGCCGCACAGATACGCAGTATTTT.

This rearrangement joins TRBV24-1 to TRBJ2-2; 7 bases line up with TRBD1. V lost 5 bases, J lost 4 bases, and 6 bases stayed unmatched. This CDR3 region has 15 residues. Germline V CDR1 and CDR2: KGHDR, SFDVKD. The CDR3 sequence is CATSAHRGTTGELFF. The CDR3 DNA reads as TGTGCCACCAGTGCCCACAGGGGTACCACCGGGGAGCTGTTTTTT.

The rearrangement joins TRBV2 to TRBJ2-3, with 9 bases aligning to TRBD2. Germline lookup yields CDR1 SNHLY and CDR2 FYNNEI. The CDR3 has 17 amino acids. V gave up 11 bases and J gave up 1 base; unmatched junction bases: 16. The CDR3 here is CASEALAGREGTDTQYF. The CDR3 DNA sequence: TGTGCCTCCGAGGCACTAGCGGGCAGGGAGGGCACAGATACGCAGTATTTT.

This chain links TRBV7-9 with TRBJ2-7; tentatively, D is TRBD1 (6 bases). Trimming removed 4 bases from V and 2 bases from J, with 9 bases in between. This CDR3 has 13 amino acids. Germline lookup yields CDR1 SEHNR and CDR2 FQNEAQ (reference sequence). The CDR3 loop reads CASSSTGTYEQYF. CDR3 in DNA: TGTGCCAGCAGCTCGACAGGTACCTACGAGCAGTACTTC.

The chain uses TRBV28 and TRBJ2-3; 7 nucleotides line up with TRBD2. The V segment lost 4 bases and the J segment 2 bases; nucleotides outside the gene matches: 6. This CDR3 contains 15 residues. Germline V gives CDR1 MDHEN, CDR2 SYDVKM. The DNA for the CDR3 is TGTGCCAGCAGTTCCCGGACTAGAAACACAGATACGCAGTATTTT. This sequence encodes CASSSRTRNTDTQYF.

The chain is built from TRBV19 and TRBJ1-1; 7 nucleotides line up with TRBD1. CDR3 length: 14 amino acids. Germline V gene lookup returns CDR1 LNHDA and CDR2 SQIVND (reference sequence). V lost 10 bases, J lost 1 base, and 9 bases stayed unmatched. CDR3: CATRITGANTEAFF. In DNA form, the CDR3 reads TGTGCCACCAGAATAACAGGGGCGAACACTGAAGCTTTCTTT. Based on the CDR3 plus reference TRBV19 and TRBJ1-1, the full variable domain is DGGITQSPKYLFRKEGQNVTLSCEQNLNHDAMYWYRQDPGQGLRLIYYSQIVNDFQKGDIAEGYSVSREKKESFPLTVTSAQKNPTAFYLCATRITGANTEAFFGQGTRLTVV.

The chain has TRBV30 and TRBJ1-1; 7 bases map to TRBD1. Germline CDR1 reads GTSNPN; CDR2 reads SVGIG (reference sequence). V gave up 4 bases and J gave up 2 bases; unmatched junction bases: 13. The CDR3 length is 16 residues. The CDR3, as DNA: TGTGCCTGGATAGGCCTCCTTCGGGACAGCAACACTGAAGCTTTCTTT. Translated, it gives CAWIGLLRDSNTEAFF.

The chain carries TRBV28 and TRBJ2-1; a possible D gene is TRBD1 (5 bases). The CDR3 length is 17 residues. Between the trimmed V and J ends, which lost 1 base and 9 bases, there was a span of 22 bases. Germline values: CDR1 MDHEN, CDR2 SYDVKM. CDR3 coding DNA: TGTGCCAGCAGTTTATATGCCCGACAGTATACAGGTGGTGAGCAGTTCTTC. Translated: CASSLYARQYTGGEQFF.

The J gene is TRBJ1-2, the V gene TRBV11-2; unclear D gene. Germline V gene data show CDR1 as SGHAT and CDR2 as FQNNGV. With 6 bases removed from V and 7 bases from J, the gap between germline ends came to 15 bases. The CDR3 is 13 amino acids. This CDR3 reads CASSYAGLGGYTF. CDR3 in DNA: TGTGCCAGCAGTTACGCGGGGTTGGGTGGCTACACCTTC.

The chain links TRBV30 to TRBJ2-7, with a weak D call TRBD2 (5 bases). The germline gives CDR1 GTSNPN, CDR2 SVGIG (reference sequence). This CDR3 comprises 12 residues. V was shortened by 1 base and J by 6 bases, with 10 bases between the two germline ends. CDR3 DNA: TGTGCCTGGAGTGGGCTAGCTTCCGAGCAGTACTTC. This codes for CAWSGLASEQYF.

This clone occurred a few times. V usage is TRBV28 and J usage is TRBJ1-4, with TRBD1 as a possible D gene (5 bases). Germline values: CDR1 MDHEN, CDR2 SYDVKM. The CDR3 spans 16 residues. Trimming left V 2 bases short and J 7 bases short, with 17 bases between. CDR3 sequence (DNA): TGTGCCAGCAGTTTAACTTGGCCAGGGAGGGGTGAAAAACTGTTTTTT. Protein: CASSLTWPGRGEKLFF.

V usage is TRBV28 and J usage is TRBJ1-6; TRBD1 matches at 7 bases. Germline lookup yields CDR1 MDHEN and CDR2 SYDVKM. The V segment lost 7 bases and the J segment 8 bases; nucleotides outside the gene matches: 11. The CDR3 is 15 amino acids. In DNA, the CDR3 is TGTGCCAGCAATAAAGCAGGGGGGTCCTATTCACCCCTCCACTTT. The encoded protein is CASNKAGGSYSPLHF.